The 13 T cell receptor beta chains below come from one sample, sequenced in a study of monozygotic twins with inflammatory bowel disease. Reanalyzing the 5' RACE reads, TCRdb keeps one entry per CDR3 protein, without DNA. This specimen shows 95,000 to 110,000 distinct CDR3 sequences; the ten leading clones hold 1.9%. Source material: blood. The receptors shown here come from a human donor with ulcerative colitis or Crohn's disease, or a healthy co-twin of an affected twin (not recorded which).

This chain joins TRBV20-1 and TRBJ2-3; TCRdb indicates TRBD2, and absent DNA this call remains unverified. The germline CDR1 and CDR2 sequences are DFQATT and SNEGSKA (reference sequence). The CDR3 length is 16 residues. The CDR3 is CSALRTSGGGTDTQYF.

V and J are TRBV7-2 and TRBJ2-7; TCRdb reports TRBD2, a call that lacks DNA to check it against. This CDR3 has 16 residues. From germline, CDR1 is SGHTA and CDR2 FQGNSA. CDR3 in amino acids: CASSRMWGGGAYEQYF.

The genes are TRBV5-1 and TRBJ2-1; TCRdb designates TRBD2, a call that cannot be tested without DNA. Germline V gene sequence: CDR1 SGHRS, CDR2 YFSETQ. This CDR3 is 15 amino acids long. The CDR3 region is CASSLLTSGGDEQFF.

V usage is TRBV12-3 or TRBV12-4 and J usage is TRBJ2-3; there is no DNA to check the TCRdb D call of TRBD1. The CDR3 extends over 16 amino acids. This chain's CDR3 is CASSPLDRRSADTQYF.

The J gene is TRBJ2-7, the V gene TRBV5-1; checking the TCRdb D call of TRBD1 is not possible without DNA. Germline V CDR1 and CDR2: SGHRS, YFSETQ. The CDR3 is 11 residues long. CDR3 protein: CASKGEYEQYF.

CDR3 in amino acids: CASSPAVYPLYEQYF. This rearrangement joins TRBV18 to TRBJ2-7. The CDR3 is made up of 15 amino acids. Germline CDR1 KGHSH, CDR2 LQKENI. Full variable domain (rest looked up from reference TRBV18 and TRBJ2-7): NAGVMQNPRHLVRRRGQEARLRCSPMKGHSHVYWYRQLPEEGLKFMVYLQKENIIDESGMPKERFSAEFPKEGPSILRIQQVVRGDSAAYFCASSPAVYPLYEQYFGPGTRLTVT.

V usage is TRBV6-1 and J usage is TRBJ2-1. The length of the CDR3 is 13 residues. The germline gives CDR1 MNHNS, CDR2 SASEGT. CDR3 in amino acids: CASSDRTGYEQFF.

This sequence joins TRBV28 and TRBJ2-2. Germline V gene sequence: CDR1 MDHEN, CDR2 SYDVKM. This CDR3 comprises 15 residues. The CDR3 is CASSLYTADTGELFF.

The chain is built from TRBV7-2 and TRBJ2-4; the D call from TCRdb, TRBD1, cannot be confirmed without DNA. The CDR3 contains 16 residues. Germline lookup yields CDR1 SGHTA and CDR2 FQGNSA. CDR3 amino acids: CASSPQTGLGKNIQYF.

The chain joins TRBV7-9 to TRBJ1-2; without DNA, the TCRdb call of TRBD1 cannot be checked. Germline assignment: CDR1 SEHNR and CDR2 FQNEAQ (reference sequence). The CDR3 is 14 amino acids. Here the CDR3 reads CASSFGQGGYGYTF.

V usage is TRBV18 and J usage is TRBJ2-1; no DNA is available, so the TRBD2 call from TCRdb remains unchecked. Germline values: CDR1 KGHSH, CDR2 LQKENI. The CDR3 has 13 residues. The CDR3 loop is CASSPRMLDEQFF.

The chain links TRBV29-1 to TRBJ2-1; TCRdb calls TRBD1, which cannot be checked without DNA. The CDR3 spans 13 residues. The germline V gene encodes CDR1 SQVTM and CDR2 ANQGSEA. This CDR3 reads CSGAGTFGDEQFF.

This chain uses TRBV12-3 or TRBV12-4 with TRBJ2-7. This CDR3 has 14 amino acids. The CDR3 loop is CASSIAGNSYEQYF.